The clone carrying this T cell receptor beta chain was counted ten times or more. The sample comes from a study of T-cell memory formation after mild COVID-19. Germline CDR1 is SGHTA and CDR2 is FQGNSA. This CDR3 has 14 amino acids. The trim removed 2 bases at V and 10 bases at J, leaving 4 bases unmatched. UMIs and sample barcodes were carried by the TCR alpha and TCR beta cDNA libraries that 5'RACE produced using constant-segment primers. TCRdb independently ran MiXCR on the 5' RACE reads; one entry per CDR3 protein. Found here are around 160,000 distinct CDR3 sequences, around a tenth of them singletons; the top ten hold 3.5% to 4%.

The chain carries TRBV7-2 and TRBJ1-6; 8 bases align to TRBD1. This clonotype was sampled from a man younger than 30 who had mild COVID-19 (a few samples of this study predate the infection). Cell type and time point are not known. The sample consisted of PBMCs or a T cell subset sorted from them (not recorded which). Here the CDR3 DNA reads TGTGCCAGCAGCTTAAACAGGGGGGAATCACCCCTCCACTTT. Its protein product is CASSLNRGESPLHF.